The entry that follows covers one T cell receptor beta chain sequence. From germline, CDR1 is MNHEY and CDR2 SVGAGI. This CDR3 comprises 15 residues. The V gene end was trimmed by 9 bases and the J gene end by 1 base; junction bases not matched to a gene: 9. Clones were read by immunoSEQ multiplex PCR, and TCRdb kept only the in-frame ones, dropping some. The sample has about half a million clones, 80% to 90% seen once. These data are taken from a study of blood T cell repertoires in COVID-19. Material: PBMCs or T cells enriched from blood (not recorded which). This chain links TRBV6-5 with TRBJ1-2, with 9 nucleotides matching TRBD1. The sequence came from a woman aged 60-75 years who had recovered from COVID-19. The CDR3 bases are TGTGCCAGTCAGGACAGGGGAAGTGTTAACTATGGCTACACCTTC. This sequence encodes CASQDRGSVNYGYTF.